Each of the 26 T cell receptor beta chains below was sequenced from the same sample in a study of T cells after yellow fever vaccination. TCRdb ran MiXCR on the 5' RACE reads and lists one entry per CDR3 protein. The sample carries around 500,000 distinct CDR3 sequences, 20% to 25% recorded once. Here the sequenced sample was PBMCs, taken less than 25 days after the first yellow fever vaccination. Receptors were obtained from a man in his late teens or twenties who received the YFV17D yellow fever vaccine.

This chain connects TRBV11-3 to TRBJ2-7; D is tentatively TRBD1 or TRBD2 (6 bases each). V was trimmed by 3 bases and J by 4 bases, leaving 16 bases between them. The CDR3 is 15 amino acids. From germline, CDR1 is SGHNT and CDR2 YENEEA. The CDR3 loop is CASSFRGQSGYEQYF. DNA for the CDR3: TGTGCCAGCAGCTTTCGGGGGCAAAGTGGTTACGAGCAGTACTTC.

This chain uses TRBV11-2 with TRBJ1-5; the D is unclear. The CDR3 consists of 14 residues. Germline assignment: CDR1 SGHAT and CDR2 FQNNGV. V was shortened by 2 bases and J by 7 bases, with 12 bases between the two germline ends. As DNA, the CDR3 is TGTGCCAGCAGCTTATCTGACCTGGGCCAGCCCCAGCATTTT. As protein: CASSLSDLGQPQHF.

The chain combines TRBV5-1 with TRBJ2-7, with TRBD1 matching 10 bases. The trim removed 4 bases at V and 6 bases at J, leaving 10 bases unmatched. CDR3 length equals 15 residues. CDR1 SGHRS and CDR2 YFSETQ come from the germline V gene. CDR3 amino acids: CASSVRTGTGAEQYF. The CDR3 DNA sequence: TGCGCCAGCAGCGTAAGGACCGGGACAGGGGCCGAGCAGTACTTC.

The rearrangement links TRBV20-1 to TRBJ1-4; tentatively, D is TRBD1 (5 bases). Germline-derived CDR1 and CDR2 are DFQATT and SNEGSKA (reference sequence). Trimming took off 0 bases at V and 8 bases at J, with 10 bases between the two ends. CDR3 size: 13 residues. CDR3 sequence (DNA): TGCAGTGCTAGAGATCAGGGTGCCGAAAAACTGTTTTTT. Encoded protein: CSARDQGAEKLFF.

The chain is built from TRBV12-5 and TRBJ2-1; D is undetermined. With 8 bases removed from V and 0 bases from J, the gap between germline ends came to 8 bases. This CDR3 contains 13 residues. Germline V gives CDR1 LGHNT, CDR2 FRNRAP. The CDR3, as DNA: TGTGCTAGTCATCGAAGCTCCTACAATGAGCAGTTCTTC. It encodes CASHRSSYNEQFF. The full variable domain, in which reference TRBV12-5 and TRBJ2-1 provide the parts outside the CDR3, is DARVTQTPRHKVTEMGQEVTMRCQPILGHNTVFWYRQTMMQGLELLAYFRNRAPLDDSGMPKDRFSAEMPDATLATLKIQPSEPRDSAVYFCASHRSSYNEQFFGPGTRLTVL.

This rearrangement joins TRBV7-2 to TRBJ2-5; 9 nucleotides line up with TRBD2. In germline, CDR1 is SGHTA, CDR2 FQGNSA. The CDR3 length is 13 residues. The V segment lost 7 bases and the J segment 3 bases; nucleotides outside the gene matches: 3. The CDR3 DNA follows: TGTGCCAGCACCCGACTAGCGGAAGAGACCCAGTACTTC. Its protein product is CASTRLAEETQYF. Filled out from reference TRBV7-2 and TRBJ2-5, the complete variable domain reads GAGVSQSPSNKVTEKGKDVELRCDPISGHTALYWYRQSLGQGLEFLIYFQGNSAPDKSGLPSDRFSAERTGGSVSTLTIQRTQQEDSAVYLCASTRLAEETQYFGPGTRLLVL.

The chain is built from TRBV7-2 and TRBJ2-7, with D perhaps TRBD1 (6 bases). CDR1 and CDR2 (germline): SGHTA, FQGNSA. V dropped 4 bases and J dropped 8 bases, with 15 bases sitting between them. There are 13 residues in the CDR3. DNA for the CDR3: TGTGCCAGCAGCTCCCGGACAGTGGATAAGCAGTACTTC. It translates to CASSSRTVDKQYF.

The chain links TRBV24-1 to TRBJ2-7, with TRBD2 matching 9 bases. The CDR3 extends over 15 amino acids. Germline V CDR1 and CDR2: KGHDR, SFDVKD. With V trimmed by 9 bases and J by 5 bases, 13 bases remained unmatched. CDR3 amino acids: CATPPAYAGGNEQYV. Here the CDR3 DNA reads TGTGCCACCCCCCCAGCGTACGCGGGGGGGAACGAGCAGTACGTC.

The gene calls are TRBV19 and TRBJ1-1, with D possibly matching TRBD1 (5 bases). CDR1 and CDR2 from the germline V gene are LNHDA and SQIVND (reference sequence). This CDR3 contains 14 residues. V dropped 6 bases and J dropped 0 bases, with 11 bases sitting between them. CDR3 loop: CASRKGRMNTEAFF. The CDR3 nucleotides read TGTGCCAGTAGAAAGGGGAGGATGAACACTGAAGCTTTCTTT.

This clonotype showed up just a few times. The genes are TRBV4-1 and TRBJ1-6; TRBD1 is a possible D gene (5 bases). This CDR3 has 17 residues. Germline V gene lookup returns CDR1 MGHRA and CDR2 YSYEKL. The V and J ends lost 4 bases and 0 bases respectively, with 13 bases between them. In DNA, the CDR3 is TGCGCCAGCAGCCGAGGGAGCGGGGGCTCCTATAATTCACCCCTCCACTTT. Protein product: CASSRGSGGSYNSPLHF.

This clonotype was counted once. CDR3 bases: TGTGCCAGCAGCGTGCGACAGTACCAAGAGACCCAGTACTTC. Protein sequence: CASSVRQYQETQYF. This chain connects TRBV9 to TRBJ2-5, with D maybe TRBD1 (5 bases). The CDR3 contains 14 residues. Trimming took 2 bases from V and 0 from J, leaving 8 bases between them. Germline assignment: CDR1 SGDLS and CDR2 YYNGEE.

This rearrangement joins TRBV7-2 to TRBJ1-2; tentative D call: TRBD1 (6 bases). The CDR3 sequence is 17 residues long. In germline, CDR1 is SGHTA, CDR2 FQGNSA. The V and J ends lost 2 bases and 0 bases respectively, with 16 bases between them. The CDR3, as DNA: TGTGCCAGCAGCTTACGTATCCGACAGGCGACTAACTATGGCTACACCTTC. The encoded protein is CASSLRIRQATNYGYTF. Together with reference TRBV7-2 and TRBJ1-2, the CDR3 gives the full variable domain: GAGVSQSPSNKVTEKGKDVELRCDPISGHTALYWYRQSLGQGLEFLIYFQGNSAPDKSGLPSDRFSAERTGGSVSTLTIQRTQQEDSAVYLCASSLRIRQATNYGYTFGSGTRLTVV.

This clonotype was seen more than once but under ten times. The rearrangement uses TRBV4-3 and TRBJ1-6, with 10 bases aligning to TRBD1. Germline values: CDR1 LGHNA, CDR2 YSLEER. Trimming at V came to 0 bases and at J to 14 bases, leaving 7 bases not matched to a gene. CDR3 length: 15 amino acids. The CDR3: CASSQDSDRGLALHF. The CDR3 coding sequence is TGCGCCAGCAGCCAAGACAGCGACAGGGGGCTGGCCCTCCACTTT.

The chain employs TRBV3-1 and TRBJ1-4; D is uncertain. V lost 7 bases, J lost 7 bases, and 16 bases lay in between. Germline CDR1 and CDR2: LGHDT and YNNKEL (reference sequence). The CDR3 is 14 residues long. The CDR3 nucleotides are TGTGCCAGCATCCCAAGCGTGGGATTTGAAAAACTGTTTTTT. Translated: CASIPSVGFEKLFF.

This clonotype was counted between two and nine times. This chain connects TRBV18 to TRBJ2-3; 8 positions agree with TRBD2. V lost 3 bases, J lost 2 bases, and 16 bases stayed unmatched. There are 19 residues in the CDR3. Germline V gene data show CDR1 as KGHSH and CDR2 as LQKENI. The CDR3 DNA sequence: TGTGCCAGCTCACCGAGGGGGATGTTGAGCGGGGGACTCACAGATACGCAGTATTTT. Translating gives CASSPRGMLSGGLTDTQYF. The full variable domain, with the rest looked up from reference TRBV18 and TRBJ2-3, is NAGVMQNPRHLVRRRGQEARLRCSPMKGHSHVYWYRQLPEEGLKFMVYLQKENIIDESGMPKERFSAEFPKEGPSILRIQQVVRGDSAAYFCASSPRGMLSGGLTDTQYFGPGTRLTVL.

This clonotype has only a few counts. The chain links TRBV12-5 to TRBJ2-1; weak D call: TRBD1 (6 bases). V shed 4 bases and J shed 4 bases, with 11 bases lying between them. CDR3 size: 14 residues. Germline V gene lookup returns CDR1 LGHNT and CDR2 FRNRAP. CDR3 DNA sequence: TGTGCTAGTGGTTCCCGGGACAAGTACAATGAGCAGTTCTTC. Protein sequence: CASGSRDKYNEQFF.

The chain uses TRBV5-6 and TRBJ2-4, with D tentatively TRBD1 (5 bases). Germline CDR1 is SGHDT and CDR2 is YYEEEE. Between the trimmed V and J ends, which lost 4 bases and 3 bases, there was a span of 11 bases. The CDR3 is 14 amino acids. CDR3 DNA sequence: TGTGCCAGCAGCCCGGACATCGACAAAAACATTCAGTACTTC. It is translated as CASSPDIDKNIQYF.

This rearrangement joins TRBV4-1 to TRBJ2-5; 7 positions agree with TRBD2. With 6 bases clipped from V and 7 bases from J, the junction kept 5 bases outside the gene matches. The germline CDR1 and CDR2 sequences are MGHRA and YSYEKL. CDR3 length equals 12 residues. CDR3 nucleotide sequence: TGCGCCAGCAGGGGCGGGGGAGTGACCCAGTACTTC. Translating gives CASRGGGVTQYF.

The CDR3 DNA reads TGTGCCAGCAGCTTGATGGTGGGGAGTGTTCGTGGCTACACCTTC. Translation gives CASSLMVGSVRGYTF. This chain joins TRBV5-4 and TRBJ1-2; D is undetermined. Germline V gene sequence: CDR1 SGHNT, CDR2 YYREEE (reference sequence). The length of the CDR3 is 15 residues. The V end was cut by 1 base, the J end by 7 bases, with 17 bases between.

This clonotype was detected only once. CDR3 residues: CASSPLAGLIYEQYF. The CDR3 DNA reads as TGTGCCAGCAGCCCCCTAGCGGGACTAATCTACGAGCAGTACTTC. The chain combines TRBV11-1 with TRBJ2-7; 9 positions agree with TRBD2. The CDR3 has 15 amino acids. Germline CDR1 SGHAT, CDR2 FQDESV (reference sequence). With V trimmed by 5 bases and J by 3 bases, 8 bases remained unmatched.

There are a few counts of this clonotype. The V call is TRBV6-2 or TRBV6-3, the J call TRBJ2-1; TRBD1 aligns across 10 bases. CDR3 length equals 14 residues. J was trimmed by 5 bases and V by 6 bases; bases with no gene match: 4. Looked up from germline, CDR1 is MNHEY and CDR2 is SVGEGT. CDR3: CASSGQGVDNEQFF. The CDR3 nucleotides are TGTGCCAGCAGCGGACAGGGGGTCGACAATGAGCAGTTCTTC.

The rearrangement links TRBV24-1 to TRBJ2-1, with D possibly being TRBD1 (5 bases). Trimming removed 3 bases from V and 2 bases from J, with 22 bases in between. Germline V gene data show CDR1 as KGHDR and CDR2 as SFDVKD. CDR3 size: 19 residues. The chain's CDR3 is CATSDLPSIGRAAYNEQFF. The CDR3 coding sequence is TGTGCCACCAGTGATCTCCCCTCAATAGGCAGGGCCGCCTACAATGAGCAGTTCTTC.

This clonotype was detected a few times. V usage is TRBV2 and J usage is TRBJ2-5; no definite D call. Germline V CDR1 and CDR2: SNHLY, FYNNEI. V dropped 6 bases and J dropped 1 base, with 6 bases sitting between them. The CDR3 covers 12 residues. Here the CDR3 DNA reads TGTGCCAGCAGGAGGTCCCAAGAGACCCAGTACTTC. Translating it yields CASRRSQETQYF.

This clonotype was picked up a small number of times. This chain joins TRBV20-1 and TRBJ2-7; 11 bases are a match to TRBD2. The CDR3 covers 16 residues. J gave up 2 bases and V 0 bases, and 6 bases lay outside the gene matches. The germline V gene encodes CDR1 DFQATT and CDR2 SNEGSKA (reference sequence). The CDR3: CSARDSLAGGTYEQYV. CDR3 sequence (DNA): TGCAGTGCTAGAGATTCGCTAGCGGGGGGTACCTACGAGCAGTACGTC.

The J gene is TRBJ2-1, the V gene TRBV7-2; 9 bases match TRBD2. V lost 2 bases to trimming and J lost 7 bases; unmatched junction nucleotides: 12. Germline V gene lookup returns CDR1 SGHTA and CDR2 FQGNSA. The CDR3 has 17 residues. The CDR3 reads CASSLMVLAGGANEQFF. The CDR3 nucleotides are TGTGCCAGCAGCTTAATGGTCCTGGCGGGGGGGGCTAATGAGCAGTTCTTC.

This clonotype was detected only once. The CDR3 region is CAISSGTGDYGYTF. CDR3 nucleotide sequence: TGTGCCATCAGCTCCGGGACAGGGGACTATGGCTACACCTTC. The V and J genes are TRBV10-3 and TRBJ1-2, with 10 bases that match TRBD1. J gave up 3 bases and V 6 bases, and 4 bases lay outside the gene matches. The CDR3 length is 14 residues. The germline gives CDR1 ENHRY, CDR2 SYGVKD.